Sequencing of this TCR beta chain was carried out in a study of T-cell memory formation after mild COVID-19. CDR3 size: 18 residues. The germline V gene encodes CDR1 SEHNR and CDR2 FQNEAQ (reference sequence). V lost 5 bases, J lost 1 base, and 7 bases stayed unmatched. TCRdb recomputed calls from the 5' RACE reads with MiXCR, one row per CDR3 protein. This table holds roughly 620,000 distinct CDR3 sequences, about a sixth found once. The sequencing sample was made of PBMCs or a T cell subset sorted from them (not recorded which). The receptor comes from an adult woman who had mild COVID-19 (a few samples of this study predate the infection). Cell type and time point are not known. The V call is TRBV7-9, the J call TRBJ2-1, with 14 bases matching TRBD2. CDR3 nucleotides: TGTGCCAGCAGCCCCTCCGGGACTAGCGGGAGATCCTACAATGAGCAGTTCTTC. Translation: CASSPSGTSGRSYNEQFF.